The rows below give T cell receptor beta chains drawn from one sample of a study of T-cell memory formation after mild COVID-19. TCRdb reanalysed the 5' RACE reads using MiXCR and keeps one entry per CDR3 protein. The data hold about 270,000 distinct CDR3 sequences, with approximately 15% observed a single time. Sequencing input: PBMCs or a T cell subset sorted from them (not recorded which). The receptors come from an adult woman who had mild COVID-19 (a few samples of this study predate the infection). Cell type and time point are not known. The CDR3 runs from the conserved cysteine through the conserved F or W. The order of the fields is CDR3 protein, CDR3 DNA, clone size, D gene, CDR3 length, V gene, J gene. D genes are given only for firm matches. A clone size is listed for some rows: how often the clone was seen (once, few, many), or a class if it is expanded.

CDR3: CASSRSGLAGTNEQFF
DNA: TGTGCCAGCAGCCGCTCTGGACTAGCGGGGACCAATGAGCAGTTCTTC
size: -
D: TRBD2
length: 16
V: TRBV7-2
J: TRBJ2-1

CDR3: CASSPNPSQGRYEQYF
DNA: TGTGCCAGCAGTCCCAACCCTTCACAGGGGAGGTACGAGCAGTACTTC
size: -
D: -
length: 16
V: TRBV6-2/TRBV6-3
J: TRBJ2-7

CDR3: CASSEGGGNYEQYF
DNA: TGTGCCAGCAGTGAAGGAGGGGGAAACTACGAGCAGTACTTC
size: few
D: -
length: 14
V: TRBV6-1
J: TRBJ2-7

CDR3: CASSPVKLEAFF
DNA: TGTGCCAGCTCACCAGTGAAACTCGAAGCTTTCTTT
size: -
D: -
length: 12
V: TRBV18
J: TRBJ1-1

CDR3: CASSPGGIGYEQYF
DNA: TGTGCCAGCAGCCCAGGGGGCATTGGCTACGAGCAGTACTTC
size: -
D: TRBD1
length: 14
V: TRBV5-5
J: TRBJ2-7

CDR3: CASSFLRGQEETQYF
DNA: TGTGCCAGCAGCTTTTTGAGGGGACAGGAAGAGACCCAGTACTTC
size: -
D: TRBD1
length: 15
V: TRBV5-6
J: TRBJ2-5

CDR3: CASSLGGISNQPQHF
DNA: TGTGCCAGCAGCTTAGGGGGAATTAGCAATCAGCCCCAGCATTTT
size: -
D: -
length: 15
V: TRBV7-9
J: TRBJ1-5

CDR3: CASSEGRPMAQYF
DNA: TGCGCCAGCAGCGAGGGACGGCCCATGGCCCAGTACTTC
size: many
D: -
length: 13
V: TRBV5-1
J: TRBJ2-5

CDR3: CSVRPGRTSGGNEQFF
DNA: TGCAGCGTTAGGCCTGGACGGACTAGCGGGGGTAATGAGCAGTTCTTC
size: few
D: TRBD2
length: 16
V: TRBV29-1
J: TRBJ2-1

CDR3: CASSPAGQGYNEQYF
DNA: TGTGCCAGCAGCCCAGCCGGACAGGGATATAACGAGCAGTACTTC
size: few
D: TRBD1
length: 15
V: TRBV12-3/TRBV12-4
J: TRBJ2-7

CDR3: CASSFRDVNTGELFF
DNA: TGTGCCAGCAGCTTCCGGGACGTTAACACCGGGGAGCTGTTTTTT
size: -
D: -
length: 15
V: TRBV7-8
J: TRBJ2-2

CDR3: CASSLAGQSYEQYF
DNA: TGTGCCAGCAGCTTAGCGGGGCAATCCTACGAGCAGTACTTC
size: -
D: -
length: 14
V: TRBV7-9
J: TRBJ2-7

CDR3: CASSDGDGYTF
DNA: TGTGCCAGCAGTGATGGGGATGGCTACACCTTC
size: -
D: -
length: 11
V: TRBV25-1
J: TRBJ1-2

CDR3: CATSANRGTGTDTQYF
DNA: TGTGCCACCAGTGCTAACCGGGGAACCGGAACAGATACGCAGTATTTT
size: many
D: -
length: 16
V: TRBV24-1
J: TRBJ2-3

CDR3: CASTKRPTSYNEQFF
DNA: TGTGCCAGTACGAAACGACCCACCTCCTACAATGAGCAGTTCTTC
size: -
D: -
length: 15
V: TRBV11-3
J: TRBJ2-1

CDR3: CASSPSFGGTEAFF
DNA: TGCGCCAGCAGCCCGTCTTTCGGGGGCACTGAAGCTTTCTTT
size: many
D: -
length: 14
V: TRBV4-1
J: TRBJ1-1

CDR3: CASITVYNEQFF
DNA: TGCGCCAGCATTACGGTATACAATGAGCAGTTCTTC
size: few
D: -
length: 12
V: TRBV5-1
J: TRBJ2-1

CDR3: CASSLARDSQRHPNYGYTF
DNA: TGCGCCAGCAGCTTGGCGCGTGACAGCCAGAGACATCCTAACTATGGCTACACCTTC
size: -
D: -
length: 19
V: TRBV5-1
J: TRBJ1-2

CDR3: CASSLGWQGGETQYF
DNA: TGCGCCAGCAGCTTGGGGTGGCAGGGAGGCGAGACCCAGTACTTC
size: -
D: -
length: 15
V: TRBV5-1
J: TRBJ2-5

CDR3: CASMGVSTDTQYF
DNA: TGTGCCAGCATGGGGGTTTCCACAGATACGCAGTATTTT
size: -
D: -
length: 13
V: TRBV2
J: TRBJ2-3

CDR3: CASSQVGRMRNNEQFF
DNA: TGTGCCAGCAGCCAAGTTGGTAGGATGAGAAACAATGAGCAGTTCTTC
size: -
D: -
length: 16
V: TRBV14
J: TRBJ2-1

CDR3: CSARVPLTSGKNTQYF
DNA: TGCAGTGCTAGAGTTCCTTTGACTAGCGGGAAGAATACGCAGTATTTT
size: few
D: TRBD2
length: 16
V: TRBV20-1
J: TRBJ2-3

CDR3: CSARPDRRRNEQFF
DNA: TGCAGTGCTAGACCGGACAGGCGACGAAATGAGCAGTTCTTC
size: -
D: TRBD1
length: 14
V: TRBV20-1
J: TRBJ2-1

CDR3: CASSQPDRGGQFF
DNA: TGTGCCAGCAGCCAACCCGACAGGGGCGGGCAGTTCTTC
size: -
D: TRBD1
length: 13
V: TRBV3-1
J: TRBJ2-1

CDR3: CASSLARDPFYTIYF
DNA: TGTGCCAGCAGCTTAGCCCGGGACCCTTTTTACACCATATATTTT
size: -
D: -
length: 15
V: TRBV7-8
J: TRBJ1-3

CDR3: CASSPNTGHEQYF
DNA: TGTGCCAGCAGTCCGAATACAGGGCACGAGCAGTACTTC
size: -
D: -
length: 13
V: TRBV12-3/TRBV12-4
J: TRBJ2-7

CDR3: CASSRSGRQNTEAFF
DNA: TGTGCCAGCAGCAGATCGGGACGGCAGAACACTGAAGCTTTCTTT
size: -
D: -
length: 15
V: TRBV7-9
J: TRBJ1-1

CDR3: CSADGQGAQYEQYF
DNA: TGCAGTGCTGACGGACAGGGGGCCCAATACGAGCAGTACTTC
size: -
D: TRBD1
length: 14
V: TRBV20-1
J: TRBJ2-7

CDR3: CASSVGTGNFGELFF
DNA: TGTGCCAGCAGTGTCGGGACAGGGAATTTTGGGGAGCTGTTTTTT
size: many
D: TRBD1
length: 15
V: TRBV12-3/TRBV12-4
J: TRBJ2-2

CDR3: CASSPNHSQETQYF
DNA: TGTGCCAGCAGTCCTAACCATTCCCAAGAGACCCAGTACTTC
size: -
D: -
length: 14
V: TRBV6-2/TRBV6-3
J: TRBJ2-5

CDR3: CASSLARGGLNEQFF
DNA: TGCGCCAGCAGCTTGGCCCGGGGGGGCCTAAATGAGCAGTTCTTC
size: -
D: TRBD2
length: 15
V: TRBV5-1
J: TRBJ2-1

CDR3: CASNGIRQGNLPGELFF
DNA: TGTGCCAGCAACGGAATCAGACAGGGTAATCTGCCCGGGGAGCTGTTTTTT
size: -
D: TRBD1
length: 17
V: TRBV7-9
J: TRBJ2-2

CDR3: CASIHQRSSYNEQFF
DNA: TGTGCCAGCATTCATCAGCGGAGCTCCTACAATGAGCAGTTCTTC
size: -
D: -
length: 15
V: TRBV28
J: TRBJ2-1

CDR3: CASSDNKRGSYEQYF
DNA: TGTGCCAGCAGCGATAATAAGAGAGGCTCCTACGAGCAGTACTTC
size: few
D: -
length: 15
V: TRBV5-6
J: TRBJ2-7

CDR3: CASRSGTSRSTDTQYF
DNA: TGTGCCAGCCGATCCGGGACTAGCAGAAGCACAGATACGCAGTATTTT
size: -
D: TRBD2
length: 16
V: TRBV27
J: TRBJ2-3

CDR3: CASSYSPGAVETQYF
DNA: TGTGCCAGCAGTTACTCCCCAGGGGCGGTAGAGACCCAGTACTTC
size: -
D: -
length: 15
V: TRBV6-2/TRBV6-3
J: TRBJ2-5

CDR3: CASSSQQGGGTEAFF
DNA: TGCGCCAGCAGCTCTCAACAGGGAGGTGGGACTGAAGCTTTCTTT
size: -
D: -
length: 15
V: TRBV5-1
J: TRBJ1-1

CDR3: CALQRGPNTEAFF
DNA: TGTGCCCTACAGCGGGGACCGAACACTGAAGCTTTCTTT
size: few
D: -
length: 13
V: TRBV30
J: TRBJ1-1

CDR3: CSARAQGGNQPQHF
DNA: TGCAGTGCTAGAGCTCAGGGGGGCAATCAGCCCCAGCATTTT
size: -
D: TRBD1
length: 14
V: TRBV20-1
J: TRBJ1-5

CDR3: CASRDSLNEQFF
DNA: TGTGCCAGCAGGGACAGCCTAAATGAGCAGTTCTTC
size: -
D: -
length: 12
V: TRBV6-2/TRBV6-3
J: TRBJ2-1

CDR3: CASSPGGSHQPQHF
DNA: TGTGCCAGCTCACCGGGGGGGTCTCATCAGCCCCAGCATTTT
size: -
D: -
length: 14
V: TRBV18
J: TRBJ1-5

CDR3: CASSTGTASTDTQYF
DNA: TGCGCCAGCAGCACCGGGACAGCTAGCACAGATACGCAGTATTTT
size: few
D: TRBD1
length: 15
V: TRBV5-1
J: TRBJ2-3

CDR3: CASSLSTGAGYYGYTF
DNA: TGCGCCAGCAGCTTGAGCACGGGGGCTGGCTACTATGGCTACACCTTC
size: few
D: -
length: 16
V: TRBV5-1
J: TRBJ1-2

CDR3: CASRAGTRETQYF
DNA: TGTGCCAGCAGAGCGGGGACCCGGGAGACCCAGTACTTC
size: -
D: TRBD2
length: 13
V: TRBV7-9
J: TRBJ2-5

CDR3: CSTPTGGENYGYTF
DNA: TGCAGCACTCCGACAGGGGGCGAGAACTATGGCTACACCTTC
size: few
D: TRBD1
length: 14
V: TRBV29-1
J: TRBJ1-2

CDR3: CAISSPYEQYF
DNA: TGTGCCATCAGCTCCCCCTACGAGCAGTACTTC
size: -
D: -
length: 11
V: TRBV10-3
J: TRBJ2-7

CDR3: CASQRDYEQYF
DNA: TGTGCCAGCCAGCGAGATTACGAGCAGTACTTC
size: few
D: -
length: 11
V: TRBV2
J: TRBJ2-7

CDR3: CSVGWTGDQPQHF
DNA: TGCAGCGTTGGGTGGACAGGGGATCAGCCCCAGCATTTT
size: many
D: TRBD1
length: 13
V: TRBV29-1
J: TRBJ1-5

CDR3: CASSEVQGGGTQYF
DNA: TGTGCCAGCAGTGAAGTACAGGGGGGTGGGACCCAGTACTTC
size: few
D: TRBD1
length: 14
V: TRBV6-1
J: TRBJ2-5

CDR3: CASSVAGGANYGYTF
DNA: TGTGCCAGCAGCGTAGCGGGAGGAGCTAACTATGGCTACACCTTC
size: -
D: -
length: 15
V: TRBV9
J: TRBJ1-2

CDR3: CASSVGITGPDTQYF
DNA: TGTGCCAGCAGCGTAGGGATTACAGGGCCAGATACGCAGTATTTT
size: many
D: -
length: 15
V: TRBV9
J: TRBJ2-3

CDR3: CASSLVGQVSGEPQHF
DNA: TGTGCCAGCAGCTTAGTGGGGCAGGTGTCGGGCGAGCCCCAGCATTTT
size: -
D: -
length: 16
V: TRBV7-9
J: TRBJ1-5

CDR3: CSVGGTTNEKLFF
DNA: TGCAGCGTTGGGGGCACAACTAATGAAAAACTGTTTTTT
size: few
D: -
length: 13
V: TRBV29-1
J: TRBJ1-4